One and the same sample provided the 18 T cell receptor beta chains below, sequenced in a study of identical twins. One entry per CDR3 protein, called by TCRdb with MiXCR from the 5' RACE reads. The sample includes a few hundred thousand distinct CDR3 sequences, roughly 10% of them seen just once. The sequenced sample was naive T cells sorted from blood. Receptors originate from a woman aged 50 to 60 in good health.

Only a few counts were recorded for this clonotype. The chain couples TRBV12-3 or TRBV12-4 to TRBJ2-5; the match to TRBD1 covers 7 bases. This CDR3 region has 15 residues. The V segment lost 1 base and the J segment 5 bases; nucleotides outside the gene matches: 7. CDR3 amino acids: CASSLVLQGEETQYF. CDR3 in DNA: TGTGCCAGCAGTTTAGTGTTGCAGGGGGAGGAGACCCAGTACTTC.

The sample holds a few counts of this clonotype. The genes are TRBV7-9 and TRBJ2-1; TRBD2 matches 14 bases. With V trimmed by 5 bases and J by 5 bases, 5 bases remained unmatched. The CDR3 length is 16 residues. Per the germline V gene, CDR1 is SEHNR and CDR2 is FQNEAQ (reference sequence). CDR3 loop: CASSPGLAGGNNEQFF. CDR3 coding DNA: TGTGCCAGCAGCCCCGGACTAGCGGGAGGAAACAATGAGCAGTTCTTC.

In this sample, this clonotype turned up a few times. This chain joins TRBV5-6 and TRBJ2-5; 7 bases agree with TRBD1. There are 16 residues in the CDR3. V gave up 1 base and J gave up 5 bases; unmatched junction bases: 11. Germline CDR1 is SGHDT and CDR2 is YYEEEE. The CDR3 reads CASSLRGPGRLETQYF. As DNA, the CDR3 is TGTGCCAGCAGCTTGAGGGGGCCAGGGAGATTGGAGACCCAGTACTTC.

This clonotype was seen a few times. V is TRBV6-2 or TRBV6-3 and J is TRBJ2-1; 8 nucleotides match TRBD1. This CDR3 has 15 amino acids. V lost 1 base and J lost 7; bases outside the gene matches: 6. Germline values: CDR1 MNHEY, CDR2 SVGEGT. The CDR3 loop reads CASSYYGQGINEQFF. As DNA, the CDR3 is TGTGCCAGCAGTTACTACGGACAGGGCATTAATGAGCAGTTCTTC.

The gene calls are TRBV10-2 and TRBJ2-7; TRBD1 aligns across 7 bases. The CDR3 sequence is 11 residues long. CDR1 and CDR2 from the germline V gene are WSHSY and SAAADI. V was pared by 11 bases and J by 2 bases, with 3 bases of the junction left unmatched. CDR3 sequence: CAAGQAYEQYF. In DNA form, the CDR3 reads TGCGCCGCCGGACAGGCCTACGAGCAGTACTTC.

This clonotype was found a few times. This chain connects TRBV12-3 or TRBV12-4 to TRBJ1-1, with D perhaps matching TRBD1 (6 bases). The CDR3 length is 13 residues. V lost 7 bases and J lost 3, with 12 bases in between. The CDR3 bases are TGTGCCAGCACCCTAGGGGGTGACACTGAAGCTTTCTTT. Translated, it gives CASTLGGDTEAFF.

The chain couples TRBV6-2 or TRBV6-3 to TRBJ2-1; 7 bases agree with TRBD1. The germline CDR1 and CDR2 sequences are MNHEY and SVGEGT. The CDR3 spans 14 residues. V lost 5 bases, J lost 2 bases, and 3 bases stayed unmatched. The DNA for the CDR3 is TGTGCCAGCAGTGAACAGGGGCCCTACAATGAGCAGTTCTTC. Its translation is CASSEQGPYNEQFF.

This clonotype was seen many times. This chain uses TRBV5-1 with TRBJ1-1; 12 positions match TRBD1. Germline CDR1 is SGHRS and CDR2 is YFSETQ. The CDR3 runs to 15 residues. V lost 4 bases and J lost 5; bases outside the gene matches: 6. CDR3 protein: CASSLGQGAGTEAFF. CDR3 coding DNA: TGCGCCAGCAGCCTGGGACAGGGGGCAGGAACTGAAGCTTTCTTT.

This clonotype was seen repeatedly, ten times or more. The chain combines TRBV6-1 with TRBJ2-2, with 7 bases lining up with TRBD1. V dropped 4 bases and J dropped 3; count of bases not matched to a gene: 5. Germline V CDR1 and CDR2: MNHNS, SASEGT. There are 15 residues in the CDR3. This chain's CDR3 is CASSGQGAYTGELFF. DNA of the CDR3: TGTGCCAGCAGTGGACAGGGAGCGTACACCGGGGAGCTGTTTTTT.

The chain combines TRBV9 with TRBJ2-1; the D is unclear. Germline assignment: CDR1 SGDLS and CDR2 YYNGEE. Deletions cut 4 bases from V and 6 bases from J, with 14 bases between. The CDR3 is 14 residues long. Written as DNA, the CDR3 is TGTGCCAGCAGCTCCGCCACAGCGTTCAATGAGCAGTTCTTC. Translated: CASSSATAFNEQFF.

This clonotype was detected a few times. The chain couples TRBV7-9 to TRBJ2-1; tentative D call: TRBD1 (5 bases). This CDR3 region has 13 residues. Deletions cut 5 bases from V and 7 bases from J, with 12 bases between. The germline gives CDR1 SEHNR, CDR2 FQNEAQ (reference sequence). CDR3 coding DNA: TGTGCCAGCAGCCCCAGGGTTAGGAATGAGCAGTTCTTC. Protein: CASSPRVRNEQFF.

The chain employs TRBV7-9 and TRBJ2-3, with 10 bases aligning to TRBD2. After removal of 5 bases from V and 2 bases from J, the junction contained 7 bases not matched to a gene. The CDR3 is 16 residues long. In germline, CDR1 is SEHNR, CDR2 FQNEAQ (reference sequence). Here the CDR3 reads CASSRGLAASTDTQYF. Written as DNA, the CDR3 is TGTGCCAGCAGCCGTGGACTAGCGGCGTCCACAGATACGCAGTATTTT.

The V and J genes are TRBV10-3 and TRBJ1-3, with D possibly matching TRBD1 (6 bases). The CDR3 sequence is 14 residues long. V was trimmed by 4 bases and J by 0 bases, leaving 7 bases between them. CDR1 is ENHRY and CDR2 is SYGVKD in the germline V gene. The CDR3 reads CAISGTVSGNTIYF. CDR3 in DNA: TGTGCCATCAGTGGGACAGTCTCTGGAAACACCATATATTTT.

V is TRBV29-1 and J is TRBJ1-1; perhaps TRBD1 as D (5 bases). The CDR3 extends over 11 amino acids. The V end lost 6 bases, the J end lost 5 bases, and 10 bases lay between the germline ends. CDR1 SQVTM and CDR2 ANQGSEA come from the germline V gene. The CDR3 spells CSVTGTTEAFF. For the CDR3, the DNA is TGCAGCGTAACCGGGACTACTGAAGCTTTCTTT.

This chain uses TRBV6-1 with TRBJ1-5, with D hard to call. Trimming took off 7 bases at V and 5 bases at J, with 6 bases between the two ends. Germline V lookup: CDR1 MNHNS, CDR2 SASEGT. CDR3 length equals 11 residues. The CDR3 region has the DNA TGTGCCAGCAACCGTGATCAGCCCCAGCATTTT. This translates into CASNRDQPQHF.

The rearrangement links TRBV20-1 to TRBJ2-5; 8 bases line up with TRBD2. Looked up from germline, CDR1 is DFQATT and CDR2 is SNEGSKA (reference sequence). This CDR3 is 13 amino acids long. With V trimmed by 5 bases and J by 7 bases, 9 bases remained unmatched. CDR3 in DNA: TGCAGTGCTGACCTTTTGGCGGGGGGGACCCAGTACTTC. Translating it yields CSADLLAGGTQYF.

This clonotype has only a few counts. Since no conserved phenylalanine or tryptophan closes the CDR3, a read error is the likely cause. No DNA is shown, since the ends of the CDR3 on it are uncertain; the CDR3 is the one TCRdb lists. The chain is built from TRBV18 and TRBJ1-1. Germline V gene lookup returns CDR1 KGHSH and CDR2 LQKENI. The CDR3 totals 8 residues, both ends included. This CDR3 is CASSPDAV.

Many counts were recorded for this clonotype. This sequence joins TRBV11-2 and TRBJ2-3; the D gene is possibly TRBD1 (5 bases). Looked up from germline, CDR1 is SGHAT and CDR2 is FQNNGV. V lost 5 bases and J 10 bases, leaving 13 bases between the germline ends. The CDR3 length is 12 residues. The CDR3 protein is CASSQGPRAQYF. CDR3 nucleotide sequence: TGTGCCAGCAGCCAAGGGCCCAGGGCGCAGTATTTT. The full variable domain, with the rest looked up from reference TRBV11-2 and TRBJ2-3, is EAGVAQSPRYKIIEKRQSVAFWCNPISGHATLYWYQQILGQGPKLLIQFQNNGVVDDSQLPKDRFSAERLKGVDSTLKIQPAKLEDSAVYLCASSQGPRAQYFGPGTRLTVL.